This T cell receptor (beta chain) was sequenced during a study of OX40 agonist ivuxolimab in advanced cancers. Germline assignment: CDR1 SQVTM and CDR2 ANQGSEA. V was pared by 0 bases and J by 5 bases, with 3 bases of the junction left unmatched. There are 13 residues in the CDR3. Produced via immunoSEQ multiplex PCR; TCRdb's table is partial and in-frame only. The sample lists roughly 57,000 clones, around 85% seen once, with around 13% in the top ten. The chain links TRBV29-1 to TRBJ2-5, with 7 bases that match TRBD2. Sequences were derived from CD4+ or CD8+ T cells sorted from blood, sampled in a trial of the OX40 agonist ivuxolimab. The receptor was isolated from an adult with an advanced solid tumor such as melanoma, head and neck, liver or kidney cancer. As DNA, the CDR3 is TGCAGCGTTGAAGAACTAGCGTTGGAGACCCAGTACTTC. Translated: CSVEELALETQYF.